This T cell receptor (beta chain) derives from a study of blood T cell repertoires in COVID-19. Study background: Whether acute or convalescent, the COVID-19 samples came from the United States, Italy and Spain.

Only in-frame clones appear in the TCRdb table, and some are missing; sequencing was by immunoSEQ multiplex PCR. There are about 240,000 clones in the sample; 75% to 90% occur only once, and 7.5% to 9.5% lies in the top ten. Germline V gene data show CDR1 as MGHRA and CDR2 as YSYEKL. The trim removed 2 bases at V and 1 base at J, leaving 2 bases unmatched. The CDR3 spans 15 residues. The chain employs TRBV4-1 and TRBJ1-1, with TRBD1 identical over 9 bases. Sequencing was performed on peripheral blood. This clonotype was obtained from a woman older than 75 with COVID-19, enrolled during active disease. CDR3 loop: CASSQPTGGNTEAFF. The CDR3, as DNA: TGCGCCAGCAGCCAACCGACAGGGGGGAACACTGAAGCTTTCTTT.